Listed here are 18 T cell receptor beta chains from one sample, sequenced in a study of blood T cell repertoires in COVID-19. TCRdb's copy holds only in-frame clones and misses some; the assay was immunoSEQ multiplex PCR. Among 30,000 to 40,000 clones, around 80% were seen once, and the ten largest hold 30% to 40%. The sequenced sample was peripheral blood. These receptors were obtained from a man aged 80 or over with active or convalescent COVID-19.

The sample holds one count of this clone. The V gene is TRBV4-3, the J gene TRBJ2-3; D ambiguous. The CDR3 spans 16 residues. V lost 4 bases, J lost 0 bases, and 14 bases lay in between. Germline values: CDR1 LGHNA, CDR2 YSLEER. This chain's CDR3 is CASSPGIAQSTDTQYF. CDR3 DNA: TGCGCCAGCAGCCCGGGTATAGCACAAAGCACAGATACGCAGTATTTT.

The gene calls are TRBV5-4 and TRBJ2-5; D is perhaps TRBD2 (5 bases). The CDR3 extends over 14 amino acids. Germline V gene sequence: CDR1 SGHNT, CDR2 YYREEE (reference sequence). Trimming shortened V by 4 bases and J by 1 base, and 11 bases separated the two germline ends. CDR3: CASSPPSSQETQYF. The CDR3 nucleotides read TGTGCCAGCAGCCCCCCTAGCAGCCAAGAGACCCAGTACTTC.

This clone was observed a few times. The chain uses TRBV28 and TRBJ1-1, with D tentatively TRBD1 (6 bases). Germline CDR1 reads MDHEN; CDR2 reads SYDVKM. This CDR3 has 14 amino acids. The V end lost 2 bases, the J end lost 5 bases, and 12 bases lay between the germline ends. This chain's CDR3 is CASSLTGGRTEAFF. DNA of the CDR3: TGTGCCAGCAGTTTAACGGGGGGCAGGACTGAAGCTTTCTTT.

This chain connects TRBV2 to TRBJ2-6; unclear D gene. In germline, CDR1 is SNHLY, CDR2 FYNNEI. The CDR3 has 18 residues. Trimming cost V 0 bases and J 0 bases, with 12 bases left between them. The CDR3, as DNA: TGTGCCAGCAGTGAAGCGCGCGGCCGCGGCTCTGGGGCCAACGTCCTGACTTTC. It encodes CASSEARGRGSGANVLTF.

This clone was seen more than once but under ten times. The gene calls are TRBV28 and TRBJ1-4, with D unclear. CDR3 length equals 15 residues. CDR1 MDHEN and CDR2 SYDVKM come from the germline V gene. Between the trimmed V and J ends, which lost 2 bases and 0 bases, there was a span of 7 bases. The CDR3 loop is CASSLMAATNEKLFF. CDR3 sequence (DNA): TGTGCCAGCAGTTTAATGGCTGCAACTAATGAAAAACTGTTTTTT. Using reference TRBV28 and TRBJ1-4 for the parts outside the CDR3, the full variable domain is DVKVTQSSRYLVKRTGEKVFLECVQDMDHENMFWYRQDPGLGLRLIYFSYDVKMKEKGDIPEGYSVSREKKERFSLILESASTNQTSMYLCASSLMAATNEKLFFGSGTQLSVL.

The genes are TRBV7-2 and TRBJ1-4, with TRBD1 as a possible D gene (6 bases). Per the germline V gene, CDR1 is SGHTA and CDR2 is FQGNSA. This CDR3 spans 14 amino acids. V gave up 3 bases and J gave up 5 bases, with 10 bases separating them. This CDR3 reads CASSFGTRNEKLFF. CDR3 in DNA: TGTGCCAGCAGCTTTGGGACAAGAAATGAAAAACTGTTTTTT.

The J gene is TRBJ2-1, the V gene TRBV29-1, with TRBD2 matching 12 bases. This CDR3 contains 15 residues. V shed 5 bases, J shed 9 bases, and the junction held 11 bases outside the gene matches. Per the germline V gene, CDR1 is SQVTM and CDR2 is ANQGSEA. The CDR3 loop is CSVSTSGSRMVEQFF. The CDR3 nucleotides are TGCAGCGTTTCGACTAGCGGGAGCCGTATGGTTGAGCAGTTCTTC.

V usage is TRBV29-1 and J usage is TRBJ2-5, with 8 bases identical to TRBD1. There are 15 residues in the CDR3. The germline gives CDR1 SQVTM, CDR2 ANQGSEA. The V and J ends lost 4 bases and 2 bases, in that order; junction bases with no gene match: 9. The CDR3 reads CSVGQGRGLQETQYF. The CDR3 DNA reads TGCAGCGTTGGTCAAGGCAGGGGGCTTCAAGAGACCCAGTACTTC.

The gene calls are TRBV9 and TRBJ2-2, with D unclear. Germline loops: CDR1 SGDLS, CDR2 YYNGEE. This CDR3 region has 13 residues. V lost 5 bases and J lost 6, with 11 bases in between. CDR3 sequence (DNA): TGTGCCAGCAGGGGCCATGACGCCGGGGAGCTGTTTTTT. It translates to CASRGHDAGELFF.

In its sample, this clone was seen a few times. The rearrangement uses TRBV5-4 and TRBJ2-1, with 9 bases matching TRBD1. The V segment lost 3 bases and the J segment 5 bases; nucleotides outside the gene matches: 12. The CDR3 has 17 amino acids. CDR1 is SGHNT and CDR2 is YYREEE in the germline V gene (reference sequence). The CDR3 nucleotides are TGTGCCAGCAGCTCCCGGGACAGGGATCGGGAAAACAATGAGCAGTTCTTC. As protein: CASSSRDRDRENNEQFF. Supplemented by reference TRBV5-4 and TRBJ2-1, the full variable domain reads ETGVTQSPTHLIKTRGQQVTLRCSSQSGHNTVSWYQQALGQGPQFIFQYYREEENGRGNFPPRFSGLQFPNYSSELNVNALELDDSALYLCASSSRDRDRENNEQFFGPGTRLTVL.

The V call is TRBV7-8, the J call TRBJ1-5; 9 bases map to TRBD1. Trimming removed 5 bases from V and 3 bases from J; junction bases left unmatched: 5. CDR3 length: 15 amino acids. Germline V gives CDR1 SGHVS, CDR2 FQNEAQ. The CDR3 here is CASSPGTGSNQPQHF. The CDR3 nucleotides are TGTGCCAGCAGCCCGGGGACAGGGTCCAATCAGCCCCAGCATTTT.

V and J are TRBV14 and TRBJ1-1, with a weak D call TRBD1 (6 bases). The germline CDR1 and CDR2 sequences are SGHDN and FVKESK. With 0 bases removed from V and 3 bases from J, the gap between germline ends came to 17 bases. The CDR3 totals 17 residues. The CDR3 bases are TGTGCCAGCAGCCAAGAAATTCGGGGGGGCGGTGACACTGAAGCTTTCTTT. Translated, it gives CASSQEIRGGGDTEAFF.

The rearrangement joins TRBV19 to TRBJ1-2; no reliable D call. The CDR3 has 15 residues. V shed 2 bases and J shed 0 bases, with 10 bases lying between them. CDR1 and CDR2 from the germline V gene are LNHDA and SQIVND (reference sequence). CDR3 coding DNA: TGTGCCAGTAGTATACCCAGCGCCACTAACTATGGCTACACCTTC. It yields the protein CASSIPSATNYGYTF. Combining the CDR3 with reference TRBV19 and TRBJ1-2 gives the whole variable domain DGGITQSPKYLFRKEGQNVTLSCEQNLNHDAMYWYRQDPGQGLRLIYYSQIVNDFQKGDIAEGYSVSREKKESFPLTVTSAQKNPTAFYLCASSIPSATNYGYTFGSGTRLTVV.

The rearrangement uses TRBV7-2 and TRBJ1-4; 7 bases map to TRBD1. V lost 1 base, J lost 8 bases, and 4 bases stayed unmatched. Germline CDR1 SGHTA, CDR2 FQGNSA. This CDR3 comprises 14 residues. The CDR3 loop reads CASSLGQGGEKLFF. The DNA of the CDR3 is TGTGCCAGCAGCTTAGGACAGGGTGGGGAAAAACTGTTTTTT.

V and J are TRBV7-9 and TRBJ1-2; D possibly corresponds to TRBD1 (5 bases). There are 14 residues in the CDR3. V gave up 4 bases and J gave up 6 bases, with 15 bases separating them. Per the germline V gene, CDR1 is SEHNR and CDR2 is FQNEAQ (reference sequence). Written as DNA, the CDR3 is TGTGCCAGCAGCTATGGGGGAGGCGCGAATGGCTACACCTTC. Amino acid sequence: CASSYGGGANGYTF. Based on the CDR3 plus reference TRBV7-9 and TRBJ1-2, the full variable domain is DTGVSQNPRHKITKRGQNVTFRCDPISEHNRLYWYRQTLGQGPEFLTYFQNEAQLEKSRLLSDRFSAERPKGSFSTLEIQRTEQGDSAMYLCASSYGGGANGYTFGSGTRLTVV.

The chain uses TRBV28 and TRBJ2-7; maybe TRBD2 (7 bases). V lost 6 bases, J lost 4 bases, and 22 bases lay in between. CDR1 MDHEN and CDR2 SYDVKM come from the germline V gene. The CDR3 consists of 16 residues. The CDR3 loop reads CASSLRGGRGQYEQYF. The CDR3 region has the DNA TGTGCCAGCAGCTTGAGGGGGGGGCGCGGTCAGTACGAGCAGTACTTC.

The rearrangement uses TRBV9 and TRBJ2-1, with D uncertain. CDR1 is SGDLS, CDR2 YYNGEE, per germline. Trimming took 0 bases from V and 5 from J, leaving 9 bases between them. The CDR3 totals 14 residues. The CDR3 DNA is TGTGCCAGCAGCGTAGAAGTCAGGAACAATGAGCAGTTCTTC. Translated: CASSVEVRNNEQFF.

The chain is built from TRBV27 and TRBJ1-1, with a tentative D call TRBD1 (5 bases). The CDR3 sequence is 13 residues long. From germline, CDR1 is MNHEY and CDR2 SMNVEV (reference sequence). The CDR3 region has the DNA TGTGTCGGGGTCGGGGGGATGAACACTGAAGCTTTCTTT. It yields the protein CVGVGGMNTEAFF.